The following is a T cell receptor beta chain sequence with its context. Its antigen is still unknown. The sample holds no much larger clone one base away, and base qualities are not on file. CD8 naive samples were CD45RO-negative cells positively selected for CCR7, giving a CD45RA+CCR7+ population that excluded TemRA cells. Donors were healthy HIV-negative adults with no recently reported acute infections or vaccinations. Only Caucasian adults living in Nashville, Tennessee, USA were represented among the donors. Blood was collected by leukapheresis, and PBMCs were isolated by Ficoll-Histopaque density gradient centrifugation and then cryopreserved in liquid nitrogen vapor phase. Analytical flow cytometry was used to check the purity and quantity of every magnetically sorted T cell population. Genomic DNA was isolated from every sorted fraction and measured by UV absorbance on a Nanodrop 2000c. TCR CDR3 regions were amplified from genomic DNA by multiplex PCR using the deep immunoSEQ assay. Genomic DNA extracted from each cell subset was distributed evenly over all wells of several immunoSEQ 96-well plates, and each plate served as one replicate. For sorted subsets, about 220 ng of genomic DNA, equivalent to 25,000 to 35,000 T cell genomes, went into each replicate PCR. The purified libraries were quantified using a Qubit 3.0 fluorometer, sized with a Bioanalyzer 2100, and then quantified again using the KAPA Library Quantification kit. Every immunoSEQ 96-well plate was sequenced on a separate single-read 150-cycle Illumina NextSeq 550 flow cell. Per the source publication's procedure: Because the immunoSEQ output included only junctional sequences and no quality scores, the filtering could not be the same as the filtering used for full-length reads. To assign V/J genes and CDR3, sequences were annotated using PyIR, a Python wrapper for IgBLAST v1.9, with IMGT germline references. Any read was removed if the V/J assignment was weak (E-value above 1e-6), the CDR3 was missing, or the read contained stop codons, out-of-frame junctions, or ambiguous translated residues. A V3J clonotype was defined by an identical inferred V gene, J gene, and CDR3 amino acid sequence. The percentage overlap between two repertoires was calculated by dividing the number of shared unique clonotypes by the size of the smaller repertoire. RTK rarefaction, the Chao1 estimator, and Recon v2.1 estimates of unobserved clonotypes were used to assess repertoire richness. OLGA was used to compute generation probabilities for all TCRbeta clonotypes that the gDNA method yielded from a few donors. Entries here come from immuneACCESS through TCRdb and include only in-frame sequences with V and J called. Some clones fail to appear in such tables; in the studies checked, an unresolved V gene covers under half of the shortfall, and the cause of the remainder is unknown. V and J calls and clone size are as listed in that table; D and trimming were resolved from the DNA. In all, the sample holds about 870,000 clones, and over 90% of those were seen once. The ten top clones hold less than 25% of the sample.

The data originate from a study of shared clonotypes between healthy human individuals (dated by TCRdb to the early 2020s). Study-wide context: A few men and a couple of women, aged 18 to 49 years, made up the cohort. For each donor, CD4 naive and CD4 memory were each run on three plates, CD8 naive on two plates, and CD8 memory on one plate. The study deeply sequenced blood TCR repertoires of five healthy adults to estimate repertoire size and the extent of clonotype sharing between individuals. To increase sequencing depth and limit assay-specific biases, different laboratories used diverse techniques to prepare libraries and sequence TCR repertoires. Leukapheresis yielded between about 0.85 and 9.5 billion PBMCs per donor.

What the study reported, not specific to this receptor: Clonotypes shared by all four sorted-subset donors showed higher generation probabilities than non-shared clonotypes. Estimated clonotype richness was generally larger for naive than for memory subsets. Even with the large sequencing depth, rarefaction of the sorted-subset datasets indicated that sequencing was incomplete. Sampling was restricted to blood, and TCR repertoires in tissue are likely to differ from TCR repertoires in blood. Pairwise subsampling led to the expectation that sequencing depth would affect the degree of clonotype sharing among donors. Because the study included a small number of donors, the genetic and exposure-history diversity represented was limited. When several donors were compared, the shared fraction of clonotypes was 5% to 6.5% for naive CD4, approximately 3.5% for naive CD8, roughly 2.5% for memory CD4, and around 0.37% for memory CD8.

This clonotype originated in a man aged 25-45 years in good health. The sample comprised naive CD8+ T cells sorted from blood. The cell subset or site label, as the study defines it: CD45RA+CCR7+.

At the DNA level, the sequence is TGTGCCAGCAGCCGTTTGTGGAGGACCCAAGAGACCCAGTACTTC. Its protein product is CASSRLWRTQETQYF. Rearrangement joined TRBV11-2 to TRBJ2-5; a weak D assignment points to TRBD2 (5 bases agree). V lost 5 bases and J lost 1 base; the stretch between them is 14 bases long. CDR3 length: 15 amino acids, cysteine to phenylalanine. Only the CDR3 DNA stays, 45 bases, in frame from base 1. Sequences SGHAT (CDR1) and FQNNGV (CDR2) are obtained from the germline V gene.